This T cell receptor beta chain was captured in a study of OX40 agonist ivuxolimab in advanced cancers. Findings and caveats of the study: Expanded clones were, on average, more numerous in CD8+ T cells than in CD4+.

Method: immunoSEQ multiplex PCR; TCRdb's copy keeps in-frame clones and lacks some. The sample contains around 70,000 clones, approximately 85% of which appear only once. In germline, CDR1 is SGHAT, CDR2 FQNNGV. The length of the CDR3 is 16 residues. V lost 1 base to trimming and J lost 4 bases; unmatched junction nucleotides: 7. Comments on this clone: Its specificity is not known.

This clonotype was sampled from an adult with an advanced solid tumor such as melanoma, head and neck, liver or kidney cancer. The source material was CD4+ or CD8+ T cells sorted from blood, sampled in a trial of the OX40 agonist ivuxolimab. The chain links TRBV11-2 to TRBJ2-3; 8 bases agree with TRBD2. CDR3: CASSLGHSGAADTQYF. CDR3 DNA sequence: TGTGCCAGCAGCTTAGGGCATAGCGGGGCGGCAGATACGCAGTATTTT.